These 2 T cell receptor beta chains originate from one sample sequenced in a study of T cell repertoires in cytomegalovirus infection. TCRdb recomputed calls from the reads with MiXCR, one row per CDR3 protein. This sample has around 330,000 distinct CDR3 sequences, with 15% to 20% found just once. Sequenced input: PBMCs. The receptors here all came from a human donor in good health (CMV status not recorded). Some clones in this sample may be carry-over from other donors' samples.

This clonotype was counted at least ten times. The chain couples TRBV6-2 or TRBV6-3 to TRBJ2-2; D gene unclear. From germline, CDR1 is MNHEY and CDR2 SVGEGT. The CDR3 consists of 10 residues. Trimming shortened V by 8 bases and J by 4 bases, and 2 bases separated the two germline ends. The CDR3 here is CASGTGELFF. In DNA, the CDR3 is TGTGCCAGCGGCACCGGGGAGCTGTTTTTT.

The J gene is TRBJ2-4, the V gene TRBV12-3 or TRBV12-4; the D is unclear. Deletions cut 3 bases from V and 6 bases from J, with 9 bases between. There are 13 residues in the CDR3. The chain's CDR3 is CASSLSLGNIQYF. The CDR3 bases are TGTGCCAGCAGTTTGTCTCTGGGAAACATTCAGTACTTC.